This is a list of T cell receptor beta chains from one sample in a study of T cell repertoires in cytomegalovirus infection. No antigen is known for these receptors. TCRdb re-called the reads with MiXCR, one entry per CDR3 protein. This sample has approximately 910,000 distinct CDR3 sequences, with approximately 30% found just once. The material was cultured CD8+ T cells from PBMCs, obtained from culture after CMV antigen stimulation. These receptors all stem from a human donor in good health (CMV status not recorded). Some clones in this sample may be carry-over from other donors' samples. The CDR3 runs from the conserved cysteine through the conserved F or W. Each record gives: D gene, V gene, clone size, J gene, CDR3 protein, CDR3 DNA. A D gene is named only where the DNA matches it firmly. For some rows the clone size is stated as once, few or many, or as a class when expanded; others skip it.

D gene: TRBD1
V gene: TRBV7-6
clone size: many
J gene: TRBJ2-1
CDR3 protein: CASSLRSQGAYNEQFF
CDR3 DNA: TGTGCCAGCAGCTTAAGGTCTCAGGGGGCCTACAATGAGCAGTTCTTC

D gene: .
V gene: TRBV6-1
clone size: .
J gene: TRBJ1-2
CDR3 protein: CAYRDNSNYGYTF
CDR3 DNA: TGTGCCTATCGGGACAACTCTAACTATGGCTACACCTTC

D gene: TRBD1
V gene: TRBV11-3
clone size: few
J gene: TRBJ1-5
CDR3 protein: CASSPSAGQGCNQPQHF
CDR3 DNA: TGTGCCAGCAGCCCAAGCGCAGGACAGGGGTGCAATCAGCCCCAGCATTTT

D gene: .
V gene: TRBV20-1
clone size: .
J gene: TRBJ1-4
CDR3 protein: CSARRQAPRRGEKLFF
CDR3 DNA: TGCAGTGCTAGGAGACAGGCTCCCAGACGGGGTGAAAAACTGTTTTTT

D gene: TRBD1
V gene: TRBV7-6
clone size: many
J gene: TRBJ1-2
CDR3 protein: CASSPDRGLSGYTF
CDR3 DNA: TGTGCCAGCAGCCCGGACAGGGGGCTGAGTGGCTACACCTTC

D gene: .
V gene: TRBV7-9
clone size: .
J gene: TRBJ2-1
CDR3 protein: CASKGAPSYNEQFF
CDR3 DNA: TGTGCCAGCAAAGGAGCGCCATCCTACAATGAGCAGTTCTTC

D gene: TRBD2
V gene: TRBV11-2
clone size: .
J gene: TRBJ2-7
CDR3 protein: CASSSPGGAVYEQYF
CDR3 DNA: TGTGCCAGCAGCTCCCCGGGAGGGGCCGTCTACGAGCAGTACTTC

D gene: .
V gene: TRBV7-9
clone size: .
J gene: TRBJ2-3
CDR3 protein: CASSLALEGNAYF
CDR3 DNA: TGTGCCAGCAGCTTAGCGCTCGAGGGGAATGCGTATTTT

D gene: TRBD1
V gene: TRBV6-2/TRBV6-3
clone size: .
J gene: TRBJ2-2
CDR3 protein: CASTKDRGRGTGELFF
CDR3 DNA: TGTGCCAGCACCAAAGACAGGGGCCGGGGGACCGGGGAGCTGTTTTTT

D gene: TRBD2
V gene: TRBV7-3
clone size: .
J gene: TRBJ2-3
CDR3 protein: CASSPHLAGTDTQYF
CDR3 DNA: TGTGCCAGCAGCCCCCATCTAGCGGGGACTGATACGCAGTATTTT

D gene: .
V gene: TRBV13
clone size: .
J gene: TRBJ1-2
CDR3 protein: CATKPGGLYYGYTF
CDR3 DNA: TGTGCCACAAAACCCGGGGGACTTTACTATGGCTACACCTTC

D gene: .
V gene: TRBV12-3/TRBV12-4
clone size: many
J gene: TRBJ2-2
CDR3 protein: CASTRIGELFF
CDR3 DNA: TGTGCCAGCACCCGTATCGGGGAGCTGTTTTTT

D gene: TRBD2
V gene: TRBV4-1
clone size: .
J gene: TRBJ2-7
CDR3 protein: CASSHFEGGSYEQYF
CDR3 DNA: TGCGCCAGCAGCCACTTTGAGGGAGGGAGCTACGAGCAGTACTTC

D gene: .
V gene: TRBV7-2
clone size: few
J gene: TRBJ1-1
CDR3 protein: CASSLSAFF
CDR3 DNA: TGTGCCAGCAGCTTGTCTGCTTTCTTT

D gene: TRBD1
V gene: TRBV2
clone size: few
J gene: TRBJ1-5
CDR3 protein: CASSEVDRVQPQHF
CDR3 DNA: TGTGCCAGCAGTGAAGTGGACAGGGTACAGCCCCAGCATTTT

D gene: .
V gene: TRBV6-5
clone size: .
J gene: TRBJ2-1
CDR3 protein: CASSYSGTNEQFF
CDR3 DNA: TGTGCCAGCAGTTACTCCGGGACCAATGAGCAGTTCTTC

D gene: TRBD2
V gene: TRBV5-4
clone size: .
J gene: TRBJ2-7
CDR3 protein: CASSLGSGGAAYEQYF
CDR3 DNA: TGTGCCAGCAGCTTGGGTAGCGGGGGGGCCGCCTACGAGCAGTACTTC

D gene: .
V gene: TRBV20-1
clone size: .
J gene: TRBJ1-1
CDR3 protein: CSARGRIVGQEPEAFF
CDR3 DNA: TGCAGTGCTAGAGGAAGAATCGTCGGGCAAGAGCCTGAAGCTTTCTTT

D gene: TRBD2
V gene: TRBV6-1
clone size: .
J gene: TRBJ2-7
CDR3 protein: CASIKRGEQYF
CDR3 DNA: TGTGCCAGTATTAAGCGGGGAGAGCAGTACTTC

D gene: .
V gene: TRBV6-2/TRBV6-3
clone size: .
J gene: TRBJ2-2
CDR3 protein: CTSSYTALSPGLFF
CDR3 DNA: TGTACCAGCAGTTACACGGCGTTGTCTCCAGGGCTGTTTTTT

D gene: .
V gene: TRBV6-5
clone size: .
J gene: TRBJ2-3
CDR3 protein: CASSPRYDRGAPDTQYF
CDR3 DNA: TGTGCCAGCAGCCCCCGATATGATAGGGGGGCACCCGATACGCAGTATTTT

D gene: TRBD1
V gene: TRBV29-1
clone size: .
J gene: TRBJ1-2
CDR3 protein: CSVPGDRGHFTF
CDR3 DNA: TGCAGCGTCCCCGGTGACAGGGGGCACTTCACCTTC

D gene: TRBD1
V gene: TRBV27
clone size: few
J gene: TRBJ2-3
CDR3 protein: CASSPDRGRIGTDTQYF
CDR3 DNA: TGTGCCAGCAGTCCAGACAGGGGGCGCATTGGGACAGATACGCAGTATTTT

D gene: .
V gene: TRBV5-1
clone size: few
J gene: TRBJ2-7
CDR3 protein: CASSLDPPGPGMGGEQYF
CDR3 DNA: TGCGCCAGCAGCTTGGACCCACCAGGGCCAGGGATGGGGGGCGAGCAGTACTTC

D gene: .
V gene: TRBV5-5
clone size: .
J gene: TRBJ2-2
CDR3 protein: CASSPRDLATGELFF
CDR3 DNA: TGTGCCAGCAGCCCCCGGGACCTGGCCACCGGGGAGCTGTTTTTT

D gene: .
V gene: TRBV7-2
clone size: few
J gene: TRBJ1-1
CDR3 protein: CASSLGQAVYTGTEAFF
CDR3 DNA: TGTGCCAGCAGCTTAGGGCAGGCAGTCTACACAGGAACTGAAGCTTTCTTT

D gene: .
V gene: TRBV12-3/TRBV12-4
clone size: many
J gene: TRBJ2-7
CDR3 protein: CASSFTGYEQYF
CDR3 DNA: TGTGCCAGCAGTTTCACAGGGTACGAGCAGTACTTC

D gene: .
V gene: TRBV28
clone size: .
J gene: TRBJ1-1
CDR3 protein: CASSLFGSEAFF
CDR3 DNA: TGTGCCAGCAGTTTATTTGGGTCTGAAGCTTTCTTT

D gene: .
V gene: TRBV4-1
clone size: .
J gene: TRBJ1-5
CDR3 protein: CASSQDGQYSNQPQHF
CDR3 DNA: TGCGCCAGCAGCCAAGATGGACAGTATAGCAATCAGCCCCAGCATTTT

D gene: TRBD1
V gene: TRBV27
clone size: many
J gene: TRBJ1-2
CDR3 protein: CASSLSRGGGYGYTF
CDR3 DNA: TGTGCCAGCAGTTTATCAAGAGGGGGCGGCTATGGCTACACCTTC

D gene: TRBD2
V gene: TRBV5-6
clone size: few
J gene: TRBJ2-3
CDR3 protein: CASSLTSGASISTDTQYF
CDR3 DNA: TGTGCCAGCAGCTTGACTAGCGGGGCATCTATCAGCACAGATACGCAGTATTTT

D gene: .
V gene: TRBV29-1
clone size: .
J gene: TRBJ2-3
CDR3 protein: CSVELQGLSTDTQYF
CDR3 DNA: TGCAGCGTTGAGCTTCAGGGCTTGAGCACAGATACGCAGTATTTT

D gene: .
V gene: TRBV12-3/TRBV12-4
clone size: .
J gene: TRBJ2-4
CDR3 protein: CASSLNGAKGNIQYF
CDR3 DNA: TGTGCCAGCAGTTTAAATGGTGCGAAGGGAAACATTCAGTACTTC

D gene: .
V gene: TRBV20-1
clone size: .
J gene: TRBJ1-3
CDR3 protein: CSARDLKGDGNTIYF
CDR3 DNA: TGCAGTGCTAGAGATCTTAAAGGGGATGGAAACACCATATATTTT

D gene: .
V gene: TRBV19
clone size: few
J gene: TRBJ2-1
CDR3 protein: CASTSRGYNEQFF
CDR3 DNA: TGTGCCAGTACCTCCCGGGGTTACAATGAGCAGTTCTTC

D gene: .
V gene: TRBV7-9
clone size: few
J gene: TRBJ1-3
CDR3 protein: CASSLGILSGNTIYF
CDR3 DNA: TGTGCCAGCAGCTTAGGGATCCTCTCTGGAAACACCATATATTTT

D gene: TRBD2
V gene: TRBV7-9
clone size: .
J gene: TRBJ2-2
CDR3 protein: CASSPASGGAAGELFF
CDR3 DNA: TGTGCCAGCAGCCCAGCTAGCGGGGGGGCCGCCGGGGAGCTGTTTTTT

D gene: .
V gene: TRBV6-5
clone size: .
J gene: TRBJ2-5
CDR3 protein: CASSYWDTLSGETQYF
CDR3 DNA: TGTGCCAGCAGTTACTGGGACACCCTATCTGGGGAGACCCAGTACTTC

D gene: .
V gene: TRBV7-9
clone size: few
J gene: TRBJ1-1
CDR3 protein: CASGRDTEAFF
CDR3 DNA: TGTGCCAGCGGGAGGGACACTGAAGCTTTCTTT